The 21 T cell receptor beta chains listed next were all sequenced from one sample in a study of cytomegalovirus exposure and HLA in healthy donors. PCR employed 60 Vbeta and 13 Jbeta primers. This table comes from immunoSEQ multiplex PCR, and its TCRdb copy is limited to in-frame clones, with some not included. The sample lists 110,000 to 150,000 clones; 60% to 75% were seen once. Material for sequencing was PBMCs. Receptors originate from a man younger than 40 in good health and CMV-seronegative.

This clone has just a few counts. This chain connects TRBV19 to TRBJ1-6, with no clear D. CDR1 and CDR2 (germline): LNHDA, SQIVND (reference sequence). This CDR3 has 13 residues. Trimming removed 0 bases at V and 11 bases at J, with 8 bases between. CDR3 in DNA: TGTGCCAGTAGTATAGAGGTGGAGGCACCCCTCCACTTT. As protein: CASSIEVEAPLHF.

V is TRBV29-1 and J is TRBJ1-5, with 7 nucleotides matching TRBD1. V gave up 7 bases and J gave up 6 bases; unmatched junction bases: 12. CDR1 is SQVTM and CDR2 is ANQGSEA in the germline V gene. This CDR3 is built from 14 residues. CDR3 loop: CSAGTAGGSQPQHF. CDR3 nucleotide sequence: TGCAGCGCGGGTACCGCAGGGGGGAGTCAGCCCCAGCATTTT.

This chain links TRBV4-1 with TRBJ1-4; maybe TRBD1 (6 bases). The CDR3 consists of 16 residues. V gave up 4 bases and J gave up 4 bases, with 16 bases separating them. Germline CDR1 MGHRA, CDR2 YSYEKL. CDR3 nucleotide sequence: TGCGCCAGCAGCCGATGGACAGCAAGGAGTAATGAAAAACTGTTTTTT. Translation: CASSRWTARSNEKLFF.

The genes are TRBV2 and TRBJ1-1; the D gene is possibly TRBD1 (5 bases). Trimming pared 5 bases from V and 1 base from J, leaving 11 bases between. This CDR3 region has 14 residues. The germline V gene encodes CDR1 SNHLY and CDR2 FYNNEI. The chain's CDR3 is CASSQTDSNTEAFF. The CDR3, as DNA: TGTGCCAGCAGTCAGACAGATTCGAACACTGAAGCTTTCTTT.

The rearrangement joins TRBV28 to TRBJ1-1; tentatively, D is TRBD1 (5 bases). Germline CDR1 MDHEN, CDR2 SYDVKM. The CDR3 spans 13 residues. The germline V and J ends were trimmed by 7 bases and 1 base, with 10 bases remaining between them. The CDR3 here is CASKIGGNTEAFF. In DNA form, the CDR3 reads TGTGCCAGCAAGATCGGGGGGAACACTGAAGCTTTCTTT.

J is TRBJ2-5 and V is TRBV7-6; perhaps TRBD2 as D (5 bases). Trimming removed 4 bases from V and 2 bases from J, with 14 bases in between. The CDR3 consists of 15 residues. Germline CDR1 reads SGHVS; CDR2 reads FNYEAQ. The CDR3: CASSWRTLQQETQYF. The CDR3 region has the DNA TGTGCCAGCAGCTGGCGGACTCTACAACAAGAGACCCAGTACTTC.

This clone occurred a few times. The chain combines TRBV29-1 with TRBJ1-2, with TRBD1 matching 8 bases. With 2 bases clipped from V and 6 bases from J, the junction kept 11 bases outside the gene matches. CDR1 SQVTM and CDR2 ANQGSEA come from the germline V gene. The CDR3 consists of 15 residues. The CDR3 nucleotides are TGCAGCGTTGAACTCGGACAGGGCCTCACGGATGGCTACACCTTC. Its translation: CSVELGQGLTDGYTF.

This rearrangement joins TRBV27 to TRBJ2-5, with D possibly being TRBD2 (6 bases). The J call is doubtful: the DNA matches TRBJ2-7 better. The CDR3 has 15 amino acids. Germline V lookup: CDR1 MNHEY, CDR2 SMNVEV (reference sequence). The CDR3: CASSLRGLRIGEQYF. CDR3 DNA: TGTGCCAGCAGTTTAAGGGGACTTCGAATTGGCGAGCAGTACTTC.

V gene TRBV9 combines with J gene TRBJ2-2; a weak D match, TRBD1 (5 bases). V shed 9 bases and J shed 0 bases, with 12 bases lying between them. The germline gives CDR1 SGDLS, CDR2 YYNGEE. The CDR3 is 14 amino acids. CDR3 sequence reads: CATQGESNTGELFF. CDR3 DNA: TGTGCCACGCAGGGTGAATCGAACACCGGGGAGCTGTTTTTT. The full variable domain, its missing parts supplied by reference TRBV9 and TRBJ2-2, is DSGVTQTPKHLITATGQRVTLRCSPRSGDLSVYWYQQSLDQGLQFLIQYYNGEERAKGNILERFSAQQFPDLHSELNLSSLELGDSALYFCATQGESNTGELFFGEGSRLTVL.

The CDR3 region has the DNA TGCGCCAGCAGCCGTACCAAAGGGGGGGCCAGTCAAGAGACCCAGTACTTC. Its translation is CASSRTKGGASQETQYF. The V call is TRBV5-1, the J call TRBJ2-5, with D tentatively TRBD2 (7 bases). V dropped 4 bases and J dropped 2 bases, with 21 bases sitting between them. The CDR3 totals 17 residues. Germline CDR1 reads SGHRS; CDR2 reads YFSETQ. Together with reference TRBV5-1 and TRBJ2-5, the CDR3 gives the full variable domain: KAGVTQTPRYLIKTRGQQVTLSCSPISGHRSVSWYQQTPGQGLQFLFEYFSETQRNKGNFPGRFSGRQFSNSRSEMNVSTLELGDSALYLCASSRTKGGASQETQYFGPGTRLLVL.

This clone has more than one count but fewer than ten. The CDR3 DNA is TGCGCCAGCAGCTTTGGGACAGGGGGCAATGAGCAGTTCTTC. As protein: CASSFGTGGNEQFF. The chain uses TRBV5-1 and TRBJ2-1, with 11 bases lining up with TRBD1. CDR1 is SGHRS, CDR2 YFSETQ, per germline. The junction had 1 base not matched to a gene; V was cut back by 2 bases and J by 6 bases. The CDR3 spans 14 residues.

The gene calls are TRBV11-3 and TRBJ2-7, with 8 bases that match TRBD1. CDR1 and CDR2 (germline): SGHNT, YENEEA. V lost 5 bases and J lost 3; bases outside the gene matches: 3. The CDR3 sequence is 13 residues long. CDR3 sequence (DNA): TGTGCCAGCAGCCAAGGGACAGGCTACGAGCAGTACTTC. Its protein product is CASSQGTGYEQYF.

V usage is TRBV28 and J usage is TRBJ1-2, with D possibly being TRBD1 (5 bases). The V gene lost 8 bases and the J gene lost 8 bases, with 18 bases spanning the gap. Per germline, CDR1 MDHEN and CDR2 SYDVKM. The CDR3 covers 13 residues. The CDR3 DNA sequence: TGTGCCAGCGCATTAACAGGAGAAGGGGGCTACACCTTC. It is translated as CASALTGEGGYTF.

This chain uses TRBV7-2 with TRBJ2-1; perhaps TRBD2 as D (6 bases). The CDR3 extends over 17 amino acids. The V and J ends lost 0 bases and 7 bases respectively, with 19 bases between them. In germline, CDR1 is SGHTA, CDR2 FQGNSA. CDR3 loop: CASSLAGRGTTRNEQFF. CDR3 in DNA: TGTGCCAGCAGCTTAGCTGGTCGCGGGACGACTAGGAATGAGCAGTTCTTC. The whole variable domain, remainder taken from reference TRBV7-2 and TRBJ2-1, is GAGVSQSPSNKVTEKGKDVELRCDPISGHTALYWYRQSLGQGLEFLIYFQGNSAPDKSGLPSDRFSAERTGGSVSTLTIQRTQQEDSAVYLCASSLAGRGTTRNEQFFGPGTRLTVL.

This rearrangement joins TRBV5-1 to TRBJ2-1; 12 bases match TRBD2. Germline values: CDR1 SGHRS, CDR2 YFSETQ. The CDR3 length is 16 residues. With 4 bases clipped from V and 10 bases from J, the junction kept 12 bases outside the gene matches. This chain's CDR3 is CASSATSGGPSGEQFF. In DNA, the CDR3 is TGCGCCAGCAGCGCCACTAGCGGGGGGCCCTCGGGGGAGCAGTTCTTC.

The CDR3 bases are TGTGCCAGCTCACCCGACCAAGAGACCCAGTACTTC. Translated: CASSPDQETQYF. The gene calls are TRBV18 and TRBJ2-5; D remains unclear. CDR3 length: 12 amino acids. Trimming cost V 3 bases and J 0 bases, with 2 bases left between them. Germline lookup yields CDR1 KGHSH and CDR2 LQKENI.

The chain has TRBV5-4 and TRBJ2-5, with 12 bases lining up with TRBD2. Germline loops: CDR1 SGHNT, CDR2 YYREEE (reference sequence). Losses at the gene ends were 5 bases for V and 3 bases for J; bases not matched to a gene: 5. The CDR3 runs 15 residues. The CDR3 sequence is CASRTSGGLKETQYF. The CDR3 region has the DNA TGTGCCAGCAGGACTAGCGGGGGCCTGAAAGAGACCCAGTACTTC.

The chain uses TRBV9 and TRBJ2-2; TRBD2 might be the D (5 bases). Germline lookup yields CDR1 SGDLS and CDR2 YYNGEE. V dropped 5 bases and J dropped 8 bases, with 10 bases sitting between them. The CDR3 is 12 amino acids. The CDR3 sequence is CASRREGGELFF. The CDR3 bases are TGTGCCAGCAGGAGAGAGGGTGGGGAGCTGTTTTTT.

The rearrangement links TRBV18 to TRBJ1-5; the D is unclear. CDR1 and CDR2 (germline): KGHSH, LQKENI. This CDR3 contains 13 residues. V dropped 4 bases and J dropped 6 bases, with 10 bases sitting between them. CDR3 region: CASSRNEGQPQHF. CDR3 coding DNA: TGTGCCAGCTCACGGAACGAGGGTCAGCCCCAGCATTTT.

The V gene is TRBV7-2, the J gene TRBJ1-1; D is ambiguous. The germline V and J ends were trimmed by 2 bases and 0 bases, with 4 bases remaining between them. CDR1 is SGHTA and CDR2 is FQGNSA in the germline V gene. CDR3 size: 13 residues. This CDR3 reads CASSLHMNTEAFF. CDR3 bases: TGTGCCAGCAGCTTACACATGAACACTGAAGCTTTCTTT.

The V call is TRBV7-6, the J call TRBJ1-2, with 11 bases identical to TRBD1. CDR1 is SGHVS and CDR2 is FNYEAQ in the germline V gene. This CDR3 spans 14 amino acids. Losses at the gene ends were 1 base for V and 7 bases for J; bases not matched to a gene: 2. Here the CDR3 reads CASSLGGQGVGYTF. For the CDR3, the DNA is TGTGCCAGCAGCTTAGGGGGACAGGGGGTTGGCTACACCTTC.